One TCR beta chain is described in this entry. The source of the sample is a study of cytomegalovirus exposure and HLA in healthy donors. Germline V gene sequence: CDR1 MNHEY, CDR2 SVGAGI. The length of the CDR3 is 15 residues. The V and J ends lost 2 bases and 3 bases, in that order; junction bases with no gene match: 4. The study ran its PCR with 60 Vbeta and 13 Jbeta primers. Sequenced by immunoSEQ multiplex PCR; TCRdb stores in-frame clones only, minus some. The sample lists 95,000 to 100,000 clones; 75% to 90% were seen once. The sequence was obtained from a man aged 25 to 40 in good health and CMV-seronegative. Input material: PBMCs. The genes are TRBV6-5 and TRBJ2-7, with TRBD2 matching over 10 bases. The CDR3 reads CASSYGASGSYEQYF. The CDR3 coding sequence is TGTGCCAGCAGTTACGGGGCTAGCGGGAGCTACGAGCAGTACTTC.